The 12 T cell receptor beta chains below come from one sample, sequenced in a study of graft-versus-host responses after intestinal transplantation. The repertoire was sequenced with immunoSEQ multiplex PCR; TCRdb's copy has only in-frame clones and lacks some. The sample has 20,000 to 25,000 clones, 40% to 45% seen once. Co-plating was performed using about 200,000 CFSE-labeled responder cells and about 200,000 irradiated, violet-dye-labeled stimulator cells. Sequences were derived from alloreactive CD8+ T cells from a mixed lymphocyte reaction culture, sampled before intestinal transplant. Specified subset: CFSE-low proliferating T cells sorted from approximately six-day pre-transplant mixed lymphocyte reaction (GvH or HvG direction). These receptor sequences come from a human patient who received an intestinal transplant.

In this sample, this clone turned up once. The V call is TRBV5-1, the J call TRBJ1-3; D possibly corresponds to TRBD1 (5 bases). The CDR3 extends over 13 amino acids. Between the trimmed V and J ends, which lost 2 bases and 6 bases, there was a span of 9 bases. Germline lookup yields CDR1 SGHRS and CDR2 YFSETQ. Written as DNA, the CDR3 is TGCGCCAGCAGCTTCCCGGGGGAAAACACCATATATTTT. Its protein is CASSFPGENTIYF.

The CDR3 loop reads CASSIGNAGVRDGYTF. Written as DNA, the CDR3 is TGTGCCAGTAGTATAGGAAACGCAGGGGTTCGGGATGGCTACACCTTC. This chain uses TRBV19 with TRBJ1-2; D is possibly TRBD1 (6 bases). V was cut by 1 base and J by 6 bases, with 18 bases left in between. Germline CDR1 and CDR2: LNHDA and SQIVND (reference sequence). This CDR3 is built from 16 residues.

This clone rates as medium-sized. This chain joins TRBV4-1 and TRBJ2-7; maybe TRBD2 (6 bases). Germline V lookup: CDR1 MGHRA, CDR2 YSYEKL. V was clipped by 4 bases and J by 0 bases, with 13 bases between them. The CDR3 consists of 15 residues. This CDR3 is CASSPTGDVSYEQYF. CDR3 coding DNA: TGCGCCAGCAGCCCCACGGGAGATGTCTCCTACGAGCAGTACTTC.

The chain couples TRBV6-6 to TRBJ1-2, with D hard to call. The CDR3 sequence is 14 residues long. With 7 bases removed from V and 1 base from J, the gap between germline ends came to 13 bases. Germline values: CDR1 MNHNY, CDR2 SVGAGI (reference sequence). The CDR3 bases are TGTGCCAGCACATTGGCATCTATTAACTATGGCTACACCTTC. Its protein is CASTLASINYGYTF.

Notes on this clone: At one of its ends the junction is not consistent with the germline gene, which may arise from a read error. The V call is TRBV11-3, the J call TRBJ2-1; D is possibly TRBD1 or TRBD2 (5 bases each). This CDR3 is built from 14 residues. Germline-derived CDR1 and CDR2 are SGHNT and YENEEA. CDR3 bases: TGTGCCAGCAGCTTTGGGACCACAAACAATGGGCAGTTCTTC. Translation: CASSFGTTNNGQFF.

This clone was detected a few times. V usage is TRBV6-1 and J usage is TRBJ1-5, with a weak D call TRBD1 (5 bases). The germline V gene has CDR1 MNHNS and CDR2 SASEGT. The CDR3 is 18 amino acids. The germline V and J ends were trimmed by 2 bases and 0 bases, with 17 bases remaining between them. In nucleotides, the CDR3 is TGTGCCAGCAGTGAACGGTTTCCGGGACGGATTAGCAATCAGCCCCAGCATTTT. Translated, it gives CASSERFPGRISNQPQHF.

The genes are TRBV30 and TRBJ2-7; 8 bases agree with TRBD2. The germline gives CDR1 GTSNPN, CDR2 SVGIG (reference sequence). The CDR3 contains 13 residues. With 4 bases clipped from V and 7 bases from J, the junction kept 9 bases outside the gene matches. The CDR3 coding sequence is TGTGCCTGGAATCGGGAGGGCCTGGGGGAGCAGTACTTC. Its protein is CAWNREGLGEQYF.

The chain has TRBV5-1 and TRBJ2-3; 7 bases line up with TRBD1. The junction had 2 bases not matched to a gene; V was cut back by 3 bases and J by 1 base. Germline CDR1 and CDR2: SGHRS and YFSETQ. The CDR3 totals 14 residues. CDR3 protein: CASSSGQGTDTQYF. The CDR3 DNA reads TGCGCCAGCAGCTCCGGACAGGGCACAGATACGCAGTATTTT.

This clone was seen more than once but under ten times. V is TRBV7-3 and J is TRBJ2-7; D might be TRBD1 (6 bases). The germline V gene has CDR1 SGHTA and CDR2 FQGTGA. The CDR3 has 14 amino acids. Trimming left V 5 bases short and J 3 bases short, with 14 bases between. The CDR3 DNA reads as TGTGCCAGCAGCCCCGGGACACCAGACTACGAGCAGTACTTC. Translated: CASSPGTPDYEQYF.

Here the CDR3 reads CASSILTGPYEQYF. In DNA form, the CDR3 reads TGTGCCAGCAGTATTTTGACAGGGCCCTACGAGCAGTACTTC. The V and J genes are TRBV6-6 and TRBJ2-7; 7 bases map to TRBD1. The ends lost 5 bases at V and 2 bases at J; junction bases unmatched: 6. The V gene's germline CDR1 is MNHNY and CDR2 SVGAGI (reference sequence). The CDR3 is 14 residues long.

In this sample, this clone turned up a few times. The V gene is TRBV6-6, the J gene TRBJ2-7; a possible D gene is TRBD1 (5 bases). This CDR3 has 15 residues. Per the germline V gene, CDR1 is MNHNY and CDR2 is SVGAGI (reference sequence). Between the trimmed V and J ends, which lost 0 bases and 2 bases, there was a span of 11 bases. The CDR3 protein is CASSYSKGKPYEQYF. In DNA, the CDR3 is TGTGCCAGCAGTTACTCGAAGGGGAAACCCTACGAGCAGTACTTC.

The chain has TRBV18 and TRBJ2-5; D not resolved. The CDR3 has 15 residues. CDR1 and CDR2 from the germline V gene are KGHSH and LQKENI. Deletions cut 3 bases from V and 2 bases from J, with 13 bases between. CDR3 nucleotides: TGTGCCAGCTCACCCGGTGCGGTCGAACAAGAGACCCAGTACTTC. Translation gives CASSPGAVEQETQYF.